The 5 T cell receptor beta chains below all came from one sample that was sequenced in a study of blood T cell repertoires in COVID-19. Method: immunoSEQ multiplex PCR; TCRdb's copy keeps in-frame clones and lacks some. The profile shows roughly 90,000 clones, 75% to 90% of them singletons. Sequencing was carried out using peripheral blood. The receptors come from a woman older than 75 with active COVID-19.

V gene TRBV19 combines with J gene TRBJ1-2, with TRBD1 identical over 7 bases. The germline gives CDR1 LNHDA, CDR2 SQIVND (reference sequence). This CDR3 region has 12 residues. Trimming cost V 6 bases and J 5 bases; bases outside gene matches: 3. The CDR3 protein is CASSRQGYGYTF. The CDR3 DNA follows: TGTGCCAGTAGCAGACAGGGTTATGGCTACACCTTC.

The gene calls are TRBV4-1 and TRBJ1-2; D not certain. The CDR3 is made up of 17 amino acids. Trimming removed 0 bases at V and 10 bases at J, with 24 bases between. Germline loops: CDR1 MGHRA, CDR2 YSYEKL. This CDR3 is CASSQENSKSFYFTYTF. CDR3 sequence (DNA): TGCGCCAGCAGCCAAGAGAACAGTAAATCTTTCTACTTCACCTACACCTTC.

This chain connects TRBV7-9 to TRBJ1-2; tentatively, D is TRBD1 (6 bases). Per the germline V gene, CDR1 is SEHNR and CDR2 is FQNEAQ (reference sequence). V lost 6 bases and J lost 7, with 12 bases in between. The CDR3 contains 12 residues. CDR3 region: CASSRNRVGYTF. The DNA of the CDR3 is TGTGCCAGCAGTCGGAACAGGGTTGGCTACACCTTC.

The V gene is TRBV10-2, the J gene TRBJ2-7; 7 nucleotides match TRBD2. V gave up 7 bases and J gave up 0 bases; unmatched junction bases: 6. This CDR3 comprises 14 residues. The V gene's germline CDR1 is WSHSY and CDR2 SAAADI. The CDR3 coding sequence is TGCGCCAGCACTGGAGCGGGAAGCTCCTACGAGCAGTACTTC. It codes for CASTGAGSSYEQYF.

The V gene is TRBV9, the J gene TRBJ2-1; the D is unclear. The germline gives CDR1 SGDLS, CDR2 YYNGEE. The V and J ends lost 2 bases and 3 bases respectively, with 6 bases between them. This CDR3 is 13 amino acids long. In DNA, the CDR3 is TGTGCCAGCAGCGTTACGAGCTACAATGAGCAGTTCTTC. Translated, it gives CASSVTSYNEQFF.